Presented here are 16 T cell receptor beta chains from one specimen sequenced in a study of graft-versus-host responses after intestinal transplantation. Antigen specificity for these receptors is unknown. Method: immunoSEQ multiplex PCR; TCRdb's copy keeps in-frame clones and lacks some. Altogether tens of thousands of clones are present, 92% being singletons, with the ten largest covering 0.3%. This sample comprised unstimulated CD4+ T cells sorted from spleen or lymph node cells, obtained before intestinal transplant. These receptors were collected from a human donor who received an intestinal transplant.

The rearrangement joins TRBV19 to TRBJ2-7, with 8 bases that match TRBD1. Germline V CDR1 and CDR2: LNHDA, SQIVND (reference sequence). V dropped 4 bases and J dropped 1; count of bases not matched to a gene: 6. This CDR3 is built from 15 residues. The CDR3 region is CASSNPGQASYEQYF. The CDR3 DNA sequence: TGTGCCAGTAGTAACCCGGGACAGGCTTCCTACGAGCAGTACTTC.

This clone appeared a single time. The chain recombines TRBV5-8 with TRBJ1-5, with TRBD1 identical over 8 bases. The V gene end was trimmed by 4 bases and the J gene end by 3 bases; junction bases not matched to a gene: 6. In germline, CDR1 is SGHTS, CDR2 YDEGEE. The length of the CDR3 is 15 residues. Here the CDR3 reads CASSPRTGFNQPQHF. CDR3 in DNA: TGTGCCAGCAGCCCCCGGACAGGGTTCAATCAGCCCCAGCATTTT.

The chain is built from TRBV5-6 and TRBJ2-5; D not resolved. V was cut by 4 bases and J by 4 bases, with 5 bases left in between. CDR1 SGHDT and CDR2 YYEEEE come from the germline V gene. The CDR3 has 11 amino acids. The DNA of the CDR3 is TGTGCCAGCAGCGCCGGAGAGACCCAGTACTTC. It codes for CASSAGETQYF.

The chain joins TRBV18 to TRBJ1-3; 8 nucleotides align to TRBD1. This CDR3 contains 16 residues. Unmatched junction bases numbered 8, after V lost 3 bases and J lost 4 bases. Germline V gene data show CDR1 as KGHSH and CDR2 as LQKENI. The CDR3 nucleotides read TGTGCCAGCTCACCTACGGGACAGGCTCTCGGAAACACCATATATTTT. This translates into CASSPTGQALGNTIYF.

V and J are TRBV6-5 and TRBJ2-7, with 7 nucleotides matching TRBD1. CDR3 length: 15 residues. The V gene end was trimmed by 4 bases and the J gene end by 2 bases; junction bases not matched to a gene: 8. The germline CDR1 and CDR2 sequences are MNHEY and SVGAGI. The CDR3 DNA reads TGTGCCAGCAGTTCATCCTCGACAGGGACCTACGAGCAGTACTTC. Protein sequence: CASSSSSTGTYEQYF.

V usage is TRBV9 and J usage is TRBJ1-3; D is undetermined. V lost 3 bases, J lost 0 bases, and 10 bases lay in between. The CDR3 covers 15 residues. The V gene's germline CDR1 is SGDLS and CDR2 YYNGEE. The CDR3 loop is CASSGHGVSGNTIYF. For the CDR3, the DNA is TGTGCCAGCAGCGGGCATGGAGTCTCTGGAAACACCATATATTTT.

The CDR3 protein is CASSLLAGNTGELFF. DNA for the CDR3: TGTGCCAGCAGCTTATTAGCAGGGAACACCGGGGAGCTGTTTTTT. V gene TRBV5-5 combines with J gene TRBJ2-2; unclear D gene. V was cut by 2 bases and J by 1 base, with 9 bases left in between. The CDR3 is 15 amino acids. Per germline, CDR1 SGHKS and CDR2 YYEKEE (reference sequence).

The chain joins TRBV9 to TRBJ1-2, with 7 nucleotides matching TRBD1. Trimming took 4 bases from V and 2 from J; bases not matched to a gene: 14. There are 17 residues in the CDR3. Per germline, CDR1 SGDLS and CDR2 YYNGEE. CDR3 coding DNA: TGTGCCAGCAGCCCCCCCGGGACAGCCAACCTCAACTATGGCTACACCTTC. Protein sequence: CASSPPGTANLNYGYTF.

The CDR3 region is CASSFTASTDTQYF. The DNA for the CDR3 is TGCGCCAGCAGCTTCACAGCTAGCACAGATACGCAGTATTTT. This rearrangement joins TRBV5-1 to TRBJ2-3; D is ambiguous. In germline, CDR1 is SGHRS, CDR2 YFSETQ. Trimming took off 2 bases at V and 0 bases at J, with 7 bases between the two ends. The length of the CDR3 is 14 residues.

The chain carries TRBV27 and TRBJ2-2; 7 bases align to TRBD2. V was clipped by 2 bases and J by 6 bases; unmatched bases: 6. Germline V lookup: CDR1 MNHEY, CDR2 SMNVEV (reference sequence). This CDR3 contains 15 residues. The CDR3 here is CASSLPSGNPGELFF. The CDR3 coding sequence is TGTGCCAGCAGTTTACCCAGCGGGAATCCCGGGGAGCTGTTTTTT.

The V call is TRBV4-2, the J call TRBJ2-7; 16 bases align to TRBD2. CDR3 length: 17 residues. Germline V gives CDR1 LGHNA, CDR2 YNFKEQ. Unmatched junction bases numbered 4, after V lost 0 bases and J lost 5 bases. The CDR3 loop reads CASSQDGTSGRGNEQYF. The CDR3 nucleotides read TGTGCCAGCAGCCAAGATGGGACTAGCGGGAGGGGGAACGAGCAGTACTTC.

This clone was counted only a few times. This rearrangement joins TRBV7-7 to TRBJ2-7, with D perhaps TRBD1 (7 bases). CDR3 length equals 17 residues. The germline V and J ends were trimmed by 3 bases and 6 bases, with 24 bases remaining between them. Per the germline V gene, CDR1 is SSHAT and CDR2 is FNYEAQ (reference sequence). The CDR3 bases are TGTGCCAGCAGCTTGGGTCACACACAGGGGAGGTCTTCCGAGCAGTACTTC. Amino acid sequence: CASSLGHTQGRSSEQYF.

This rearrangement joins TRBV11-1 to TRBJ2-7; 14 bases fit TRBD2. V shed 5 bases and J 0 bases; nucleotides not matched to a gene: 9. Germline-derived CDR1 and CDR2 are SGHAT and FQDESV (reference sequence). The CDR3 length is 18 residues. CDR3 region: CASSRGLAGGGSSYEQYF. The CDR3 DNA sequence: TGTGCCAGCAGCCGAGGACTAGCGGGAGGTGGGAGCTCCTACGAGCAGTACTTC. Using reference TRBV11-1 and TRBJ2-7 for the parts outside the CDR3, the full variable domain is EAEVAQSPRYKITEKSQAVAFWCDPISGHATLYWYRQILGQGPELLVQFQDESVVDDSQLPKDRFSAERLKGVDSTLKIQPAELGDSAMYLCASSRGLAGGGSSYEQYFGPGTRLTVT.

V usage is TRBV6-1 and J usage is TRBJ2-7; TRBD1 matches 9 bases. CDR1 MNHNS and CDR2 SASEGT come from the germline V gene. The CDR3 length is 14 residues. V was pared by 4 bases and J by 2 bases, with 3 bases of the junction left unmatched. CDR3: CASSVYRGPYEQYF. The CDR3 DNA reads as TGTGCCAGCAGTGTTTACAGGGGGCCCTACGAGCAGTACTTC.

J is TRBJ2-2 and V is TRBV7-2, with 8 bases lining up with TRBD2. Germline-derived CDR1 and CDR2 are SGHTA and FQGNSA. CDR3 size: 19 residues. Trimming at V came to 3 bases and at J to 5 bases, leaving 17 bases not matched to a gene. In DNA, the CDR3 is TGTGCCAGCAGCTTTGGAATAGCGGGGATAAGGACGAGGACCGGGGAGCTGTTTTTT. As protein: CASSFGIAGIRTRTGELFF.

J is TRBJ1-2 and V is TRBV28; possibly TRBD1 for D (5 bases). Trimming pared 4 bases from V and 13 bases from J, leaving 19 bases between. This CDR3 has 13 amino acids. Germline CDR1 is MDHEN and CDR2 is SYDVKM. The CDR3 spells CASSSTGTGLPTF. The CDR3 DNA is TGTGCCAGCAGTTCTACCGGGACGGGGCTTCCCACCTTC.